Listed here are 2 T cell receptor beta chains from one sample, sequenced in a study of shared clonotypes between healthy human individuals. Profiling relied on immunoSEQ multiplex PCR, and the TCRdb table lists in-frame clones only, not all of them. Among approximately 720,000 clones, 72% were seen once, and the ten largest hold 1.8%. What was sequenced was memory CD4+ T cells sorted from blood. Subset given: CD45RA-negative fraction. The receptors were sampled from a woman aged 30 to 39 in good health.

V and J are TRBV28 and TRBJ2-2; D remains unclear. V lost 2 bases and J lost 4, with 8 bases in between. CDR3 size: 14 residues. CDR1 is MDHEN and CDR2 is SYDVKM in the germline V gene. The CDR3 bases are TGTGCCAGCAGTTTACTCACAGCCACCGGGGAGCTGTTTTTT. Its translation is CASSLLTATGELFF.

The chain is built from TRBV29-1 and TRBJ1-2, with D possibly being TRBD1 (5 bases). Germline lookup yields CDR1 SQVTM and CDR2 ANQGSEA. The ends were cut back, 1 base at V and 4 bases at J, with 16 bases in the middle. This CDR3 is 15 amino acids long. The CDR3 protein is CSVEGGRVRGYGYTF. DNA of the CDR3: TGCAGCGTTGAAGGGGGCAGGGTTCGTGGCTATGGCTACACCTTC.